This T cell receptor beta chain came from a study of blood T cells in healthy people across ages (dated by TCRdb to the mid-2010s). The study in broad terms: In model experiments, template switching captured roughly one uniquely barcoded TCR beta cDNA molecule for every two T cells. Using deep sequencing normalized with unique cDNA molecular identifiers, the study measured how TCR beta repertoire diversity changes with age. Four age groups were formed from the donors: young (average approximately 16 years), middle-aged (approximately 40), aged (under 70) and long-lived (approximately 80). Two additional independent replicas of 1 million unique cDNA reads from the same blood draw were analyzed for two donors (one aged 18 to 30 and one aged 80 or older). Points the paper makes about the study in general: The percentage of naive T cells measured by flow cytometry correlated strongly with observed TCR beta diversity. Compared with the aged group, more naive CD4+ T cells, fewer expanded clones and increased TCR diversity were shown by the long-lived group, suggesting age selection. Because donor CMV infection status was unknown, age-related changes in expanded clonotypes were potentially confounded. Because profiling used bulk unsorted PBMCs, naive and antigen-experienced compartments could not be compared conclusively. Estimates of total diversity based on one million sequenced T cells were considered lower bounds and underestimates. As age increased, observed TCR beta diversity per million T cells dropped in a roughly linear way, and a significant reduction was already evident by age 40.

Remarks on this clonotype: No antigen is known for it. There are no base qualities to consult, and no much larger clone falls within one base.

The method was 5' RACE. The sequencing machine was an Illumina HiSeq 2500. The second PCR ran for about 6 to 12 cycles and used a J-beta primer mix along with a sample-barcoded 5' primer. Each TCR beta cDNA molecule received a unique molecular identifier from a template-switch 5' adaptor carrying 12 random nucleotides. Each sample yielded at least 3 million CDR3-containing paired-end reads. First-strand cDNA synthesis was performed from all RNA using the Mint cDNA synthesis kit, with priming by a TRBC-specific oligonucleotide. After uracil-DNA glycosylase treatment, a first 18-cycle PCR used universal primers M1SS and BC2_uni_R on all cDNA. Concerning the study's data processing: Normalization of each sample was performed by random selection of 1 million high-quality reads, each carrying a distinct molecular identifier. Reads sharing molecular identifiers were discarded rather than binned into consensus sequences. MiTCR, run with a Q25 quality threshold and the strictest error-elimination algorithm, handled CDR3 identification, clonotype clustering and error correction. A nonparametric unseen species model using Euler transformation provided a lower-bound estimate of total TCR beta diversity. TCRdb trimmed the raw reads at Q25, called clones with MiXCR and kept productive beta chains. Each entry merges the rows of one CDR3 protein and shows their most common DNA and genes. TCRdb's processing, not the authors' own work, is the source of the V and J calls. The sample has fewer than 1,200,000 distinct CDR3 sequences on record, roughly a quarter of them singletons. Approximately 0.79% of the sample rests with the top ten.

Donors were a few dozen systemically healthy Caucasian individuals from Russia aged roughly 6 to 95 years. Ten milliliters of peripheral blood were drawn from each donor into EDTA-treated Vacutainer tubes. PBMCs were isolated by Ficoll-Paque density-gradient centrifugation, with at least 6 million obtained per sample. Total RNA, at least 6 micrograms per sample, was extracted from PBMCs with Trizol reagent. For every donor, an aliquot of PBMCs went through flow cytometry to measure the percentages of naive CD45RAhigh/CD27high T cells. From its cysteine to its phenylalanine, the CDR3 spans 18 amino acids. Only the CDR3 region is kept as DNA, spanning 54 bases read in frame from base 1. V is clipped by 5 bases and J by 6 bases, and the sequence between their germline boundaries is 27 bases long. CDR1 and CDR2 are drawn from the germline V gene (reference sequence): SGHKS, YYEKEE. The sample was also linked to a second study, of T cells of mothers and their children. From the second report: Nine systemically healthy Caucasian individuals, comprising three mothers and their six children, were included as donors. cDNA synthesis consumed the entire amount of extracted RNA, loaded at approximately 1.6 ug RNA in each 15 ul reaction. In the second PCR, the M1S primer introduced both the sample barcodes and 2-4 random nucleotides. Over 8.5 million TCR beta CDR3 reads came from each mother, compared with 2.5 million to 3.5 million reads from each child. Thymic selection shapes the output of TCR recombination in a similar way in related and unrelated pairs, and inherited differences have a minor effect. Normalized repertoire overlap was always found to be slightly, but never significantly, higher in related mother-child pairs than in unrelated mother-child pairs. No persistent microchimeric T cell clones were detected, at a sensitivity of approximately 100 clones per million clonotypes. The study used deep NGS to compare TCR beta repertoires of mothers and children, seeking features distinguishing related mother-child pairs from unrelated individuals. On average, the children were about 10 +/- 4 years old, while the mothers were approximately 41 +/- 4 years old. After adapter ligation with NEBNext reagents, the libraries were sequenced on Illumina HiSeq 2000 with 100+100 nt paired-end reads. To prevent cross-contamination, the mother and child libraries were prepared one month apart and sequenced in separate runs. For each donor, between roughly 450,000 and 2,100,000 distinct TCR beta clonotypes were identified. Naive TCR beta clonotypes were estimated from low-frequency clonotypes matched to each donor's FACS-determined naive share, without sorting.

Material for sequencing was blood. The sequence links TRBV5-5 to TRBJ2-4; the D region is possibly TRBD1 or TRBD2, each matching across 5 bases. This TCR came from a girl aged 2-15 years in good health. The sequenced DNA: TGTGCCAGCAGTGGGACGGTACTCGCCATCGGGGATGGAAACATTCAGTACTTC. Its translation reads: CASSGTVLAIGDGNIQYF.